The rows below give T cell receptor beta chains drawn from one sample of a study of blood T cell repertoires in COVID-19. TCRdb keeps only in-frame clones here, not all; method: immunoSEQ multiplex PCR. The data show about 200,000 clones, with 70% to 85% seen just once and less than 15% held by the top ten. The sequenced sample was peripheral blood. Every receptor here comes from a human donor in a cohort sampled during active COVID-19. Each CDR3 is given without its conserved first and last residue.

CDR3	J	V
AWSFGGYNQPQH	TRBJ1-5	TRBV30
ASSFSANTQY	TRBJ2-3	TRBV7-9
ASSQNPPGLAGGVPNYIQY	TRBJ2-4	TRBV4-1
ASSQITTGGYYGYT	TRBJ1-2	TRBV16
ASSFRQGHSPLH	TRBJ1-6	TRBV5-6
ASSPGQGTEQY	TRBJ2-7	TRBV18
ASSMTANTEAF	TRBJ1-1	TRBV18
ASSYAGTYGYT	TRBJ1-2	TRBV6-5
SASRQNTEAF	TRBJ1-1	TRBV20-1
ASSQKPLAGGNNEQF	TRBJ2-1	TRBV4-1
ASRLEGLAGGPLDYEQY	TRBJ2-7	TRBV12-2
ASSQDRSGTEAF	TRBJ1-1	TRBV4-2
ASSGPREDEQF	TRBJ2-1	TRBV10-1
ASSRLAGGNNEQF	TRBJ2-1	TRBV3-1/TRBV3-2
ASIILGGRGGYT	TRBJ1-2	TRBV6-5
ASRHREREKLF	TRBJ1-4	TRBV2
AWSVGGVNTEAF	TRBJ1-1	TRBV30
ASSLPGGANRNFFVR	TRBJ1-6	TRBV28
ATSDATGGIQPQH	TRBJ1-5	TRBV24-1
ASRLGASTDTQY	TRBJ2-3	TRBV6-5
ASSLVLEQF	TRBJ2-1	TRBV7-2
ASSLTGGQETQY	TRBJ2-5	TRBV6-2/TRBV6-3
ASSQGGLPLYNEQF	TRBJ2-1	TRBV4-2
AWSDSGRFNSPLH	TRBJ1-6	TRBV30
ASSLGGHSGANVLT	TRBJ2-6	TRBV5-1
SASKREGAAKNIQY	TRBJ2-4	TRBV20-1
ASSLAGVQVPQY	TRBJ2-5	TRBV5-1
ATSRPFSGNTDTQY	TRBJ2-3	TRBV15
ASSSPGTGGGETQY	TRBJ2-5	TRBV27
ALNPGQGPYEQY	TRBJ2-7	TRBV30
ASSLAMWTGGDGYT	TRBJ1-2	TRBV5-4
ASSLRDREKVCEKLF	TRBJ1-4	TRBV5-1
ASSRLGATSNYGYT	TRBJ1-2	TRBV4-1
ASSYVSGSIDEQY	TRBJ2-7	TRBV6-5
ASSQERGRQGRNTEAF	TRBJ1-1	TRBV3-1/TRBV3-2
ASSYHGPQGGELF	TRBJ2-2	TRBV6-2/TRBV6-3
ASSLSSVGLGHEAF	TRBJ1-1	TRBV7-2
ASRGRTGSTTEQF	TRBJ2-1	TRBV9
SEDRLSDTQY	TRBJ2-3	TRBV29-1
ASNSQGRPQDEAF	TRBJ1-1	TRBV28
ASSQGERNLYEQY	TRBJ2-7	TRBV4-1
ASSQLWGRANTGELF	TRBJ2-2	TRBV3-1/TRBV3-2
ASSFSDRIPSPLH	TRBJ1-6	TRBV27
ASSLGPRGKLSGGWNEQF	TRBJ2-1	TRBV13
ASSPDRRSGNTIY	TRBJ1-3	TRBV18
ASSIHRNEQF	TRBJ2-1	TRBV3-1/TRBV3-2
ASTRGGSNSPLH	TRBJ1-6	TRBV6-5
ASAAATGRGQY	TRBJ2-7	TRBV19
ASSQLAGGYNEQF	TRBJ2-1	TRBV14
AISERQARVGETQY	TRBJ2-5	TRBV10-3
ASSYSGASSGANVLT	TRBJ2-6	TRBV6-2/TRBV6-3
ASSLSLSRDEQY	TRBJ2-7	TRBV28
AWSVLTGPNQPQH	TRBJ1-5	TRBV30
ASRNTANTEAF	TRBJ1-1	TRBV28
ASSLVRGSYNEQF	TRBJ2-1	TRBV5-4
ATSNRFYEQY	TRBJ2-7	TRBV15
ASIPSSATNEKLF	TRBJ1-4	TRBV2
ASSRFPGRGAYNEQF	TRBJ2-1	TRBV14
ASTPSTGSNQPQH	TRBJ1-5	TRBV28
ASSLAAASGLLTQY	TRBJ2-5	TRBV5-1